This T cell receptor (beta chain) was obtained from a study of T cells after yellow fever vaccination. Study at large: Each low-cell-number fraction was prepared by means of SMART-Seq v4 Ultra Low Input. Points from the study as a whole: CD4 and CD8 compartments shared a small share of clonotypes, likely from convergent recombination.

TCRdb fed the 5' RACE reads into MiXCR, producing one record per CDR3 protein. The sample lists approximately 260,000 distinct CDR3 sequences; about 5.2% were seen once. This clonotype turned up a few times. What it binds is not known. The source of this sequence is a man aged 18 to 35 who received the YFV17D yellow fever vaccine. Sequences were derived from CD4+ T cells sorted from PBMCs, sampled on the day of the yellow fever booster vaccination.

The CDR3 region has the DNA TGTGCCAGCTCCCCGTTCCGGGACGGTGAGCAGTACGTC. Amino acid sequence: CASSPFRDGEQYV. The J gene is TRBJ2-7, the V gene TRBV18; D may correspond to TRBD1 or TRBD2 (5 bases each). This CDR3 has 13 residues. V shed 6 bases and J shed 7 bases, with 16 bases lying between them. The V gene's germline CDR1 is KGHSH and CDR2 LQKENI.